The 28 T cell receptor beta chains reported below all come from one sample, sequenced in a study of cytotoxic CD8 clonotypes in ibrutinib-treated CLL. The data were produced by immunoSEQ multiplex PCR, yet TCRdb's version contains in-frame clones alone and is incomplete. This sample carries about 68,000 clones, around 68% of them seen once, and the ten largest clones take around 5.8%. Sequenced here: PBMCs, sampled after 12 months of ibrutinib treatment. These receptor sequences come from a human donor with chronic lymphocytic leukemia.

This clone was seen only once. V gene TRBV6-5 combines with J gene TRBJ1-1, with 7 bases aligning to TRBD1. The CDR3 has 15 amino acids. The J segment lost 1 base and the V segment lost 5 bases, leaving 7 bases of the junction unmatched. Germline V CDR1 and CDR2: MNHEY, SVGAGI. CDR3 protein: CASSAHRGRNTEAFF. CDR3 DNA: TGTGCCAGCAGTGCACACAGGGGTAGGAACACTGAAGCTTTCTTT.

The chain uses TRBV7-3 and TRBJ2-6, with unresolved D. The CDR3 contains 17 residues. The V end lost 2 bases, the J end lost 0 bases, and 11 bases lay between the germline ends. The V gene's germline CDR1 is SGHTA and CDR2 FQGTGA. The CDR3 bases are TGTGCCAGCAGCTTACGAGCCACGAGCTCTGGGGCCAACGTCCTGACTTTC. This codes for CASSLRATSSGANVLTF.

The sample holds a few counts of this clone. The gene calls are TRBV19 and TRBJ1-5; D unresolved. The CDR3 is made up of 12 amino acids. Germline V gene lookup returns CDR1 LNHDA and CDR2 SQIVND (reference sequence). With 6 bases removed from V and 5 bases from J, the gap between germline ends came to 8 bases. Written as DNA, the CDR3 is TGTGCCAGTAGCCTCAGGTATCAGCCCCAGCATTTT. Its translation is CASSLRYQPQHF.

This rearrangement joins TRBV5-8 to TRBJ1-1, with a weak D call TRBD1 (6 bases). V shed 3 bases and J shed 4 bases, with 10 bases lying between them. The CDR3 is 13 amino acids. Germline assignment: CDR1 SGHTS and CDR2 YDEGEE. The CDR3 region has the DNA TGTGCCAGCAGCTGGGGGCAGGGCACTGAAGCTTTCTTT. Protein: CASSWGQGTEAFF.

The chain uses TRBV27 and TRBJ1-4; TRBD1 matches at 9 bases. This CDR3 is built from 16 residues. After removal of 5 bases from V and 8 bases from J, the junction contained 12 bases not matched to a gene. Germline values: CDR1 MNHEY, CDR2 SMNVEV (reference sequence). The CDR3 region is CASSRKRTGVGEKLFF. CDR3 sequence (DNA): TGTGCCAGCAGTCGCAAACGGACAGGGGTGGGAGAAAAACTGTTTTTT.

This clone occurred a few times. CDR3 sequence (DNA): TGTGCCAGTAGTCCGGGAACGTTTGAAGCTTTCTTT. It encodes CASSPGTFEAFF. The gene calls are TRBV19 and TRBJ1-1; D is unresolved. Between the trimmed V and J ends, which lost 5 bases and 7 bases, there was a span of 11 bases. CDR1 is LNHDA and CDR2 is SQIVND in the germline V gene (reference sequence). This CDR3 is 12 amino acids long.

This clone was detected only once. V is TRBV2 and J is TRBJ1-2; 8 bases agree with TRBD1. This CDR3 is 15 amino acids long. Germline V gene sequence: CDR1 SNHLY, CDR2 FYNNEI. The J segment lost 3 bases and the V segment lost 3 bases, leaving 6 bases of the junction unmatched. The CDR3 loop reads CASSDRTGFDYGYTF. For the CDR3, the DNA is TGTGCCAGCAGTGATCGGACAGGGTTCGACTATGGCTACACCTTC.

The chain joins TRBV4-2 to TRBJ1-1; weak D call: TRBD1 (5 bases). Trimming took off 0 bases at V and 4 bases at J, with 18 bases between the two ends. There are 17 residues in the CDR3. CDR1 and CDR2 from the germline V gene are LGHNA and YNFKEQ. The CDR3 bases are TGTGCCAGCAGCCAAGATGGTCGGGTGAGGGGTGGCACTGAAGCTTTCTTT. Protein: CASSQDGRVRGGTEAFF.

This chain joins TRBV28 and TRBJ2-7, with D hard to call. Looked up from germline, CDR1 is MDHEN and CDR2 is SYDVKM. The CDR3 totals 16 residues. Deletions cut 4 bases from V and 0 bases from J, with 16 bases between. The CDR3 protein is CASSSGSIISSYEQYF. CDR3 in DNA: TGTGCCAGCAGTTCAGGTAGTATAATAAGCTCCTACGAGCAGTACTTC. Drawing the rest from reference TRBV28 and TRBJ2-7, the complete variable domain is DVKVTQSSRYLVKRTGEKVFLECVQDMDHENMFWYRQDPGLGLRLIYFSYDVKMKEKGDIPEGYSVSREKKERFSLILESASTNQTSMYLCASSSGSIISSYEQYFGPGTRLTVT.

J is TRBJ2-7 and V is TRBV5-1; TRBD2 might be the D (6 bases). V gave up 6 bases and J gave up 6 bases, with 19 bases separating them. Germline V gene lookup returns CDR1 SGHRS and CDR2 YFSETQ. The CDR3 covers 14 residues. The CDR3: CASNALAPPGEQYF. CDR3 coding DNA: TGCGCCAGCAATGCGCTAGCGCCTCCGGGCGAGCAGTACTTC.

The chain has TRBV30 and TRBJ2-5; D is unresolved. Germline V gene data show CDR1 as GTSNPN and CDR2 as SVGIG (reference sequence). The V end was cut by 2 bases, the J end by 5 bases, with 9 bases between. This CDR3 has 12 amino acids. CDR3 nucleotide sequence: TGTGCCTGGAGTCTGGGGTTCGAGACCCAGTACTTC. Its protein product is CAWSLGFETQYF.

CDR3 coding DNA: TGTGCCAGCAGTGGGGGCAGGAGGTTCTACGAGCAGTACTTC. It yields the protein CASSGGRRFYEQYF. This chain joins TRBV27 and TRBJ2-7; weak D call: TRBD1 (6 bases). The ends were cut back, 5 bases at V and 3 bases at J, with 14 bases in the middle. Germline V gene sequence: CDR1 MNHEY, CDR2 SMNVEV (reference sequence). The CDR3 has 14 amino acids.

Comment on this clone: This same CDR3 is encoded by further DNA sequences in the sample. V and J are TRBV27 and TRBJ2-5; TRBD2 is a possible D gene (5 bases). CDR1 and CDR2 from the germline V gene are MNHEY and SMNVEV (reference sequence). This CDR3 comprises 14 residues. The V end lost 1 base, the J end lost 2 bases, and 8 bases lay between the germline ends. CDR3 residues: CASSLYGGQETQYF. The CDR3 nucleotides are TGTGCCAGCAGTTTATACGGCGGGCAAGAGACCCAGTACTTC.

CDR3 loop: CASSVLAGVTDTQYF. The CDR3 DNA reads TGTGCCAGCAGCGTACTAGCGGGGGTCACAGATACGCAGTATTTT. This chain uses TRBV11-3 with TRBJ2-3; 11 nucleotides agree with TRBD2. V was pared by 5 bases and J by 2 bases, with 3 bases of the junction left unmatched. CDR1 is SGHNT and CDR2 is YENEEA in the germline V gene. This CDR3 comprises 15 residues.

Only one count was recorded for this clone. This chain connects TRBV30 to TRBJ2-2, with D possibly matching TRBD1 (5 bases). The CDR3 spans 16 residues. The V end was cut by 3 bases, the J end by 5 bases, with 19 bases between. CDR1 and CDR2 (germline): GTSNPN, SVGIG (reference sequence). In DNA form, the CDR3 reads TGTGCCTGGAGCCAGGGCAGGGTGGGTTGGACCGGGGAGCTGTTTTTT. Translating it yields CAWSQGRVGWTGELFF.

The rearrangement links TRBV29-1 to TRBJ2-1; D call uncertain. CDR3 length equals 15 residues. Trimming pared 4 bases from V and 0 bases from J, leaving 13 bases between. Germline values: CDR1 SQVTM, CDR2 ANQGSEA. The CDR3 protein is CSVVVRRSSYNEQFF. The CDR3 bases are TGCAGCGTTGTGGTCCGCAGGAGCTCCTACAATGAGCAGTTCTTC.

V is TRBV5-4 and J is TRBJ1-2; D is perhaps TRBD1 (5 bases). V was pared by 1 base and J by 5 bases, with 12 bases between. Germline values: CDR1 SGHNT, CDR2 YYREEE (reference sequence). There are 14 residues in the CDR3. The DNA of the CDR3 is TGTGCCAGCAGCTTGTTCGGCAGACAGTATGGCTACACCTTC. Its translation: CASSLFGRQYGYTF.

The chain recombines TRBV7-3 with TRBJ2-3, with D perhaps being TRBD1 or TRBD2 (6 bases each). CDR1 and CDR2 (germline): SGHTA, FQGTGA. The CDR3 spans 15 residues. Trimming took off 0 bases at V and 3 bases at J, with 10 bases between the two ends. CDR3 protein: CASSLTGGVTDTQYF. The CDR3 DNA is TGTGCCAGCAGCTTAACCGGGGGCGTTACAGATACGCAGTATTTT.

The gene calls are TRBV7-2 and TRBJ2-4; D remains ambiguous. The CDR3 is 16 residues long. Germline CDR1 and CDR2: SGHTA and FQGNSA. The V gene lost 5 bases and the J gene lost 3 bases, with 17 bases spanning the gap. CDR3 amino acids: CASSLTLQGDKNIQYF. For the CDR3, the DNA is TGTGCCAGCAGCCTAACCCTCCAAGGAGACAAAAACATTCAGTACTTC.

This clone is a singleton in its sample. The chain combines TRBV19 with TRBJ2-2; D assignment may be TRBD1 or TRBD2 (5 bases each). V lost 1 base to trimming and J lost 4 bases, with 10 bases between them. The CDR3 consists of 15 residues. Germline CDR1 reads LNHDA; CDR2 reads SQIVND (reference sequence). This CDR3 reads CASSIGGTITGELFF. The CDR3 DNA reads as TGTGCCAGTAGTATAGGAGGGACCATCACCGGGGAGCTGTTTTTT.

The J gene is TRBJ2-7, the V gene TRBV5-1, with 16 bases identical to TRBD2. The J segment lost 6 bases and the V segment lost 0 bases, leaving 9 bases of the junction unmatched. The germline V gene has CDR1 SGHRS and CDR2 YFSETQ. The CDR3 covers 18 residues. The CDR3 reads CASSLGGTSGGAHVEQYF. The CDR3 DNA sequence: TGCGCCAGCAGCTTGGGTGGGACTAGCGGGGGGGCCCACGTCGAGCAGTACTTC.

This clone was observed a few times. This chain uses TRBV5-1 with TRBJ1-3; D might be TRBD1 (6 bases). The V and J ends lost 5 bases and 2 bases respectively, with 11 bases between them. The CDR3 is made up of 14 amino acids. The V gene's germline CDR1 is SGHRS and CDR2 YFSETQ. In nucleotides, the CDR3 is TGCGCCAGCAGATCCGGGACACCTGGAAACACCATATATTTT. Its translation: CASRSGTPGNTIYF.

This clone has a single count. V is TRBV10-2 and J is TRBJ2-7; the D gene is possibly TRBD2 (5 bases). Trimming cost V 0 bases and J 2 bases, with 11 bases left between them. The CDR3 totals 15 residues. Per the germline V gene, CDR1 is WSHSY and CDR2 is SAAADI. CDR3 residues: CASSESEGFAYEQYF. The CDR3 DNA reads as TGCGCCAGCAGTGAGTCCGAGGGTTTTGCCTACGAGCAGTACTTC.

V and J are TRBV30 and TRBJ2-2; 8 nucleotides agree with TRBD2. Germline V gene data show CDR1 as GTSNPN and CDR2 as SVGIG (reference sequence). This CDR3 has 14 residues. The V gene end was trimmed by 4 bases and the J gene end by 9 bases; junction bases not matched to a gene: 10. CDR3 coding DNA: TGTGCCTGGATTCGGCGGGGGGAGGGCCGGGAGCTGTTTTTT. This gives the protein CAWIRRGEGRELFF.

This chain uses TRBV19 with TRBJ2-7; a possible D gene is TRBD2 (5 bases). The length of the CDR3 is 14 residues. Trimming cost V 6 bases and J 2 bases, with 14 bases left between them. CDR1 is LNHDA, CDR2 SQIVND, per germline (reference sequence). Written as DNA, the CDR3 is TGTGCCAGTAGCCCCTTGAGGGTCCCCTACGAGCAGTACTTC. It specifies CASSPLRVPYEQYF.

V and J are TRBV6-1 and TRBJ1-6, with 8 bases that match TRBD1. V lost 6 bases to trimming and J lost 7 bases; unmatched junction nucleotides: 5. The CDR3 is made up of 14 amino acids. CDR1 MNHNS and CDR2 SASEGT come from the germline V gene. CDR3 DNA sequence: TGTGCCAGCAGGACCGACAGGGGAAATTCACCCCTCCACTTT. Encoded protein: CASRTDRGNSPLHF.

The chain recombines TRBV18 with TRBJ2-2; 14 bases are shared with TRBD2. The germline V gene has CDR1 KGHSH and CDR2 LQKENI. The CDR3 is made up of 18 amino acids. The ends lost 5 bases at V and 0 bases at J; junction bases unmatched: 5. As DNA, the CDR3 is TGTGCCAGCTCATCGACTAGCGGGGGGGTGACGAACACCGGGGAGCTGTTTTTT. This translates into CASSSTSGGVTNTGELFF.

There are a few counts of this clone. This sequence joins TRBV5-1 and TRBJ2-2; D remains ambiguous. CDR3 size: 15 residues. Per germline, CDR1 SGHRS and CDR2 YFSETQ. Between the trimmed V and J ends, which lost 4 bases and 0 bases, there was a span of 10 bases. For the CDR3, the DNA is TGCGCCAGCAGCCCGGACGCCGCGAACACCGGGGAGCTGTTTTTT. It is translated as CASSPDAANTGELFF. Complete variable domain (other parts from reference TRBV5-1 and TRBJ2-2): KAGVTQTPRYLIKTRGQQVTLSCSPISGHRSVSWYQQTPGQGLQFLFEYFSETQRNKGNFPGRFSGRQFSNSRSEMNVSTLELGDSALYLCASSPDAANTGELFFGEGSRLTVL.